The 13 T cell receptor beta chains below were found in one sample sequenced in a study of T cell repertoires in cytomegalovirus infection (dated by TCRdb to between 2018 and 2021). The instrument was an Illumina HiSeq 1500. Starting from the raw public reads, TCRdb applied fastp trimming at Q25, assembled clones with MiXCR and retained in-frame beta chains. A single entry per CDR3 protein holds the most common genes and DNA from its merged rows. The sample has roughly 200,000 distinct CDR3 sequences on record, roughly a sixth of them singletons. The ten largest clones capture less than 25% of the sample. The sample comprised CD8+ T cells from PBMCs. Receptors were obtained from a human donor in good health (CMV status not recorded). Some clones in this sample may be carry-over from other donors' samples.

This clonotype was seen more than once but under ten times. This chain links TRBV28 with TRBJ1-2, with TRBD1 as a possible D gene (5 bases). Trimming removed 1 base at V and 5 bases at J, with 14 bases between. Germline-derived CDR1 and CDR2 are MDHEN and SYDVKM. CDR3 length: 15 residues. The CDR3 loop reads CASSLLPTVPYGYTF. For the CDR3, the DNA is TGTGCCAGCAGTTTATTACCGACAGTACCGTATGGCTACACCTTC.

This clonotype was counted only a few times. This sequence joins TRBV7-9 and TRBJ2-3, with 8 bases fitting TRBD1. The V gene end was trimmed by 5 bases and the J gene end by 0 bases; junction bases not matched to a gene: 10. Per germline, CDR1 SEHNR and CDR2 FQNEAQ (reference sequence). The CDR3 is 17 amino acids. CDR3 region: CASSAIPTGVSTDTQYF. The CDR3 DNA reads TGTGCCAGCAGCGCCATCCCGACAGGGGTGAGCACAGATACGCAGTATTTT.

The chain recombines TRBV20-1 with TRBJ1-2, with 7 nucleotides matching TRBD1. The CDR3 consists of 14 residues. The germline gives CDR1 DFQATT, CDR2 SNEGSKA (reference sequence). Germline trimming cut 4 bases from V and 7 bases from J; bases unmatched to any gene: 12. The CDR3 region has the DNA TGCAGTGCTAAAGAACACCGGGACAGCAGTGGCTACACCTTC. This codes for CSAKEHRDSSGYTF.

The chain couples TRBV7-9 to TRBJ1-5; 9 bases map to TRBD1. The V segment lost 0 bases and the J segment 0 bases; nucleotides outside the gene matches: 15. There are 21 residues in the CDR3. Germline assignment: CDR1 SEHNR and CDR2 FQNEAQ (reference sequence). DNA of the CDR3: TGTGCCAGCAGCTTAGCGCGATACCGGGACAGGGCTGGGATTAGCAATCAGCCCCAGCATTTT. The encoded protein is CASSLARYRDRAGISNQPQHF.

The sample holds one count of this clonotype. The chain couples TRBV15 to TRBJ2-1; tentatively, D is TRBD2 (7 bases). Germline V gene lookup returns CDR1 LNHNV and CDR2 YYDKDF (reference sequence). V was shortened by 3 bases and J by 8 bases, with 23 bases between the two germline ends. This CDR3 has 17 amino acids. For the CDR3, the DNA is TGTGCCACCAGCAGTACCGGAGTCGGGGGGCGGTACTATGAGCAGTTCTTC. This encodes CATSSTGVGGRYYEQFF.

This clonotype was detected a few times. The chain links TRBV29-1 to TRBJ2-7; D not certain. The CDR3 spans 13 residues. V gave up 0 bases and J gave up 0 bases, with 6 bases separating them. Germline V gene data show CDR1 as SQVTM and CDR2 as ANQGSEA. DNA for the CDR3: TGCAGCGTTGAAGACGTCAGCTCCTACGAGCAGTACTTC. It is translated as CSVEDVSSYEQYF.

The chain couples TRBV11-2 to TRBJ1-6; TRBD1 matches at 7 bases. CDR3 length: 19 amino acids. V lost 5 bases, J lost 0 bases, and 13 bases stayed unmatched. Germline V gene sequence: CDR1 SGHAT, CDR2 FQNNGV. CDR3 nucleotides: TGTGCCAGCAGCCTAAACAGGGGACTATCGGGCTCCTATAATTCACCCCTCCACTTT. Its protein product is CASSLNRGLSGSYNSPLHF.

This clonotype turned up a few times. V and J are TRBV12-3 or TRBV12-4 and TRBJ2-6; 7 nucleotides match TRBD1. CDR3 length: 16 residues. Unmatched junction bases numbered 8, after V lost 5 bases and J lost 4 bases. As DNA, the CDR3 is TGTGCCAGCAGTCCTGACAGGGTATCGGGGGCCAACGTCCTGACTTTC. As protein: CASSPDRVSGANVLTF.

The gene calls are TRBV4-3 and TRBJ1-1, with D maybe TRBD1 (6 bases). There are 17 residues in the CDR3. Germline V lookup: CDR1 LGHNA, CDR2 YSLEER. Trimming removed 1 base at V and 5 bases at J, with 20 bases between. CDR3 DNA sequence: TGCGCCAGCAGCCAAGTCTTCCTGGGGCTAGGGGGGACTGAAGCTTTCTTT. Translating gives CASSQVFLGLGGTEAFF.

This clonotype was seen a few times. This chain connects TRBV7-2 to TRBJ2-5; 7 bases map to TRBD2. The V gene end was trimmed by 1 base and the J gene end by 4 bases; junction bases not matched to a gene: 6. Germline CDR1 reads SGHTA; CDR2 reads FQGNSA. The CDR3 extends over 15 amino acids. CDR3 loop: CASSLVLQRGETQYF. The DNA of the CDR3 is TGTGCCAGCAGCTTAGTATTGCAGCGGGGAGAGACCCAGTACTTC.

The chain joins TRBV28 to TRBJ2-1; 9 positions match TRBD2. CDR3 length: 15 amino acids. Per the germline V gene, CDR1 is MDHEN and CDR2 is SYDVKM. With V trimmed by 6 bases and J by 2 bases, 5 bases remained unmatched. CDR3 amino acids: CASSPSGATYNEQFF. The CDR3 nucleotides are TGTGCCAGCAGCCCTAGCGGGGCAACCTACAATGAGCAGTTCTTC.

Details on this clonotype: Germline is not matched at one junction end, which may reflect a read error. The V call is TRBV19, the J call TRBJ2-2; tentatively, D is TRBD1 or TRBD2 (5 bases each). Looked up from germline, CDR1 is LNHDA and CDR2 is SQIVND (reference sequence). The CDR3 is 13 amino acids. As DNA, the CDR3 is TGTGCCAGTATAGAGGGGATGACCGGGGAGCTGATTTTT. This translates into CASIEGMTGELIF.

This clonotype was recorded a few times. The genes are TRBV23-1 and TRBJ2-7, with D perhaps being TRBD1 or TRBD2 (5 bases each). TRBV23-1 is annotated as an ORF whose role is uncertain. The CDR3 has 14 amino acids. The V gene lost 6 bases and the J gene lost 2 bases, with 14 bases spanning the gap. CDR3 loop: CASRINRDAYEQYF. The CDR3 DNA reads as TGCGCCAGCAGGATAAATAGGGACGCCTACGAGCAGTACTTC.